This TCR beta chain derives from a study of T cell responses to AZD1222 COVID-19 vaccine. The wider study: Second-dose groups at about 4 or about 12 weeks were pooled. Study-wide findings and caveats: Just a handful of AZD1222 recipients tested seropositive at baseline. Females made up more of the donors, who were largely white British, and clonal diversity may have come out too low. The breadth and depth of Spike-specific TCRs increased once two AZD1222 doses had been given.

Profiled with immunoSEQ multiplex PCR; TCRdb holds only in-frame clones, not every one. The table lists roughly 100,000 clones, approximately 93% of them singletons. V was cut by 2 bases and J by 4 bases, with 14 bases left in between. The CDR3 length is 15 residues. In germline, CDR1 is MNHEY, CDR2 SVGEGT. As for this clone: Its specificity is not known.

The sequence came from an adult in good health. This chain connects TRBV6-2 or TRBV6-3 to TRBJ1-2, with D perhaps matching TRBD1 (5 bases). The sequencing used peripheral blood, collected on day 0 of AZD1222 vaccination. In DNA form, the CDR3 reads TGTGCCAGCAGTTACGGGGACTTAAGGGGCTATGGCTACACCTTC. Its translation is CASSYGDLRGYGYTF.